This T cell receptor (beta chain) was captured in a study of control samples from healthy donors and cancer patients. Using immunoSEQ multiplex PCR, the repertoire was profiled, and TCRdb retains in-frame clones only, with some absent. The sample shows roughly 50,000 clones, around 96% of them seen only once. The CDR3 spans 19 residues. Germline CDR1 is MGHRA and CDR2 is YSYEKL. J lost 7 bases, V lost 1 base, and 17 bases had no gene match. The chain recombines TRBV4-1 with TRBJ1-2; TRBD1 aligns across 11 bases. This sequence was found in a woman in her twenties or thirties in good health. Source material: blood. The CDR3 region is CASSQGWLERTGGASGYTF. The CDR3 DNA reads TGCGCCAGCAGCCAAGGATGGTTGGAGAGGACAGGGGGCGCAAGTGGCTACACCTTC.